The rows below give T cell receptor beta chains drawn from one sample of a study of blood T cell repertoires in COVID-19. Sequencing was performed with immunoSEQ multiplex PCR; in TCRdb, only in-frame clones are kept and a portion is missing. The data contain over 200,000 clones, roughly 80% of them seen just once; the ten biggest clones take up around 5.4%. The sequenced sample consisted of peripheral blood. Source of these receptors: a human donor in a cohort sampled during active COVID-19. Both conserved end residues are part of each CDR3. Fields, in order: clone size, D gene, V gene, CDR3 length, J gene, CDR3 DNA, CDR3 protein. A D gene is named only where the DNA matches it firmly. Size is stated for part of the rows, as once, few or many counts, or as a class when the clone is expanded.

>many|.|TRBV13|15|TRBJ2-7
TGTGCCAGCAGCTTAGATGGCGGTGATCCCTACGAGCAGTACTTC
CASSLDGGDPYEQYF
>.|TRBD1|TRBV18|13|TRBJ1-2
TGTGCCAGCTCACGAGGACAGGGGTACGGCTACACCTTC
CASSRGQGYGYTF
>.|.|TRBV6-6|12|TRBJ1-6
TGTGCCAGCAGTACAGGGTCCTCACCCCTCCACTTT
CASSTGSSPLHF
>.|TRBD1|TRBV5-1|15|TRBJ2-7
TGCGCCAGCAGCTGGGGGACAGGGATCTCCTACGAGCAGTACTTC
CASSWGTGISYEQYF
>.|TRBD1|TRBV28|16|TRBJ2-7
TGTGCCAGCAGTTCTCCCCGGGACAGGGGCTCCTACGAGCAGTACTTC
CASSSPRDRGSYEQYF
>.|TRBD1|TRBV19|15|TRBJ2-7
TGTGCCAGTAGTATCTCGCGACAGGGCTCCTACGAGCAGTACTTC
CASSISRQGSYEQYF
>few|TRBD1|TRBV5-5|15|TRBJ2-1
TGTGCCAGCAGTCCTACGGGACAGGGGGTCAATGAGCAGTTCTTC
CASSPTGQGVNEQFF
>.|TRBD1|TRBV5-1|13|TRBJ1-1
TGCGCCAGCAGCTTGGTTACAGGGGCTGAAGCTTTCTTT
CASSLVTGAEAFF
>.|.|TRBV5-6|12|TRBJ2-7
TGTGCCAGCAGCTTGGATATGTACGAGCAGTACTTC
CASSLDMYEQYF
>.|TRBD2|TRBV24-1|17|TRBJ2-1
TGTGCCACCAGTGATTGGAGGGGAGCGGGAGGAAGCAATGAGCAGTTCTTC
CATSDWRGAGGSNEQFF
>.|.|TRBV27|14|TRBJ2-7
TGTGCCAGCAGTCCCAGGACACCAACCTACGAGCAGTACTTC
CASSPRTPTYEQYF
>.|.|TRBV25-1|12|TRBJ1-2
TGTGCCAGCAGTGAGTCAGGGTATGGCTACACCTTC
CASSESGYGYTF
>few|TRBD1|TRBV3-1/TRBV3-2|12|TRBJ1-2
TGTGCCAGCAGCCGACAGGGTTATGGCTACACCTTC
CASSRQGYGYTF
>.|TRBD2|TRBV5-1|14|TRBJ2-1
TGCGCCAGCAGACTAGCGGGAGCCTACAATGAGCAGTTCTTC
CASRLAGAYNEQFF
>.|.|TRBV27|21|TRBJ2-7
TGTGCCAGCAGTTTAACAGGAGACTTACCCCCCCCACTCCTACTGGACTACGAGCAGTACTTC
CASSLTGDLPPPLLLDYEQYF
>.|.|TRBV10-3|14|TRBJ2-7
TGTGCCATCAGTGAGTCTACAGGACCATACGAGCAGTACTTC
CAISESTGPYEQYF
>.|TRBD2|TRBV27|14|TRBJ2-7
TGTGCCAGCAGTCTCGGACTAGCGGGGGCTCGGCAGTACTTC
CASSLGLAGARQYF
>.|.|TRBV24-1|15|TRBJ2-5
TGTGCCACCAGTGATCTACACCCAGGCAAGGAGACCCAGTACTTC
CATSDLHPGKETQYF
>.|.|TRBV29-1|13|TRBJ1-2
TGCAGCGTTGATTGGTGGGGCGGCTATGGCTACACCTTC
CSVDWWGGYGYTF
>once|.|TRBV19|11|TRBJ1-2
TGTGCCAGTAGTTCGGACATTCGACACACCTTC
CASSSDIRHTF
>.|.|TRBV9|21|TRBJ1-6
TGTGCCAGCAGCGTAACCCCCGGCGGGCCAACCTTCATCTCCTATAATTCACCCCTCCACTTT
CASSVTPGGPTFISYNSPLHF
>.|.|TRBV6-2/TRBV6-3|16|TRBJ2-3
TGTGCCAGCAGTTACTTCGGGACAAGTGGCACAGATACGCAGTATTTT
CASSYFGTSGTDTQYF
>.|.|TRBV29-1|13|TRBJ2-7
TGCAGCGTTGCCGAGACAGTCCCCTACGAGCAGTACTTC
CSVAETVPYEQYF
>.|TRBD1|TRBV6-5|14|TRBJ1-2
TGTGCCAGCAGCAGGGGGACAGGACGGTGGGGCTACACCTTC
CASSRGTGRWGYTF
>.|.|TRBV28|16|TRBJ2-7
TGTGCCAGCAGTTTCCCTATACAGGGTAGGACTTACGAGCAGTACTTC
CASSFPIQGRTYEQYF
>.|.|TRBV29-1|13|TRBJ1-2
TGCAGCAGCGGGACGGACTCTAACTATGGCTACACCTTC
CSSGTDSNYGYTF
>.|.|TRBV6-6|15|TRBJ1-1
TGTGCCAGCAGTCCTCGACTCCTATTAAACACTGAAGCTTTCTTT
CASSPRLLLNTEAFF
>.|TRBD2|TRBV18|16|TRBJ2-3
TGTGCCAGCTCCCACGGGACTAGCGGGAGTTCAGATACGCAGTATTTT
CASSHGTSGSSDTQYF
>.|.|TRBV7-9|14|TRBJ2-5
TGTGCCAGCAGCTCGGACAGTCTCCAAGAGACCCAGTACTTC
CASSSDSLQETQYF
>.|TRBD1|TRBV6-5|14|TRBJ1-1
TGTGCCAGCAGTTACAGTCCGGGACAGAGTGAAGCTTTCTTT
CASSYSPGQSEAFF
>.|.|TRBV4-3|14|TRBJ1-1
TGCGCCAGCAGCCAAGAACCGGGGAACACTGAAGCTTTCTTT
CASSQEPGNTEAFF
>.|TRBD1|TRBV5-1|14|TRBJ1-6
TGCGCCAGCAGCCCGGACAGGGGAAACTCACCCCTCCACTTT
CASSPDRGNSPLHF
>.|TRBD1|TRBV28|14|TRBJ1-2
TGTGCCAGCAGTCCAGGGGGAAATAACTATGGCTACACCTTC
CASSPGGNNYGYTF
>.|.|TRBV27|16|TRBJ2-5
TGTGCCAGCAGTTCCCGGACCTCCGGGGATCAAGAGACCCAGTACTTC
CASSSRTSGDQETQYF
>.|TRBD2|TRBV7-3|14|TRBJ2-1
TGTGCCAGCAGCTATAGCGGGAGAGGCGATGAGCAGTTCTTC
CASSYSGRGDEQFF
>.|TRBD2|TRBV7-8|17|TRBJ2-5
TGTGCCAGCAGGTCTAGCGGGGGCGGGAGGGCCCCAGAGACCCAGTACTTC
CASRSSGGGRAPETQYF
>many|.|TRBV5-5|16|TRBJ2-7
TGTGCCAGCAGCTTGAATTTGGCCCCTTCCCCCTACGAGCAGTACTTC
CASSLNLAPSPYEQYF